The table lists the clone carrying this T cell receptor beta chain with many counts. Its antigen remains unidentified. Its ends do not fully match the called genes, so a read error is possible. CDR3 size: 14 residues. Molecules of cDNA were individually given unique molecular identifiers that were attached to them. Using its own MiXCR run on the 5' RACE reads, TCRdb lists one record per CDR3 protein. The sample holds roughly 46,000 distinct CDR3 sequences; about 5.2% are singletons and the top ten take approximately 5.1%. The data stem from a study of early T cells in non-severe SARS-CoV-2 infection. Findings of the study overall: Comparison of clonotypes with VDJdb favored anti-spike CD8 responses while missing private and CD4 specificities.

The chain uses TRBV12-3 or TRBV12-4 and TRBJ1-1; TRBD1 is a possible D gene (6 bases). The material was whole blood, obtained at baseline. This sequence was found in an adult who was a healthcare worker with PCR-confirmed SARS-CoV-2 infection or an uninfected control (not recorded which). CDR3 in DNA: TGTGCCAGCAGTTTGGACAGACGGAACGCTGAAGCTTTCTTT. Translation gives CASSLDRRNAEAFF.